Each of the 30 T cell receptor beta chains below was sequenced from the same sample in a study of Tregs in tolerant kidney transplant recipients. The protocol was immunoSEQ multiplex PCR, while the TCRdb copy is restricted to in-frame clones and leaves out a portion. The table lists more than 75,000 clones, approximately 93% of them singletons. Sequenced here: CD4+ T cells from blood, sampled before the transplant. All receptors derive from a human donor who received a combined kidney and bone marrow transplant.

The chain recombines TRBV7-8 with TRBJ1-3; D is uncertain. Germline CDR1 and CDR2: SGHVS and FQNEAQ. The CDR3 is 16 residues long. V shed 5 bases and J shed 0 bases, with 14 bases lying between them. This chain's CDR3 is CASSQTRLISGNTIYF. CDR3 coding DNA: TGTGCCAGCAGCCAAACCAGGCTGATCTCTGGAAACACCATATATTTT. Looking up the rest from reference TRBV7-8 and TRBJ1-3 gives the full variable domain: GAGVSQSPRYKVAKRGQDVALRCDPISGHVSLFWYQQALGQGPEFLTYFQNEAQLDKSGLPSDRFFAERPEGSVSTLKIQRTQQEDSAVYLCASSQTRLISGNTIYFGEGSWLTVV.

The gene calls are TRBV10-3 and TRBJ2-5, with 7 bases lining up with TRBD2. CDR3 length equals 15 residues. Germline V gives CDR1 ENHRY, CDR2 SYGVKD. J gave up 5 bases and V 2 bases, and 8 bases lay outside the gene matches. The CDR3 loop is CAISETSGEWETQYF. Here the CDR3 DNA reads TGTGCCATCAGTGAGACGAGCGGGGAATGGGAGACCCAGTACTTC.

This clone was found once. This CDR3 reads CASTLNFGTGKSGYTF. CDR3 DNA: TGTGCCAGCACCCTGAACTTTGGGACAGGAAAGAGCGGCTACACCTTC. V is TRBV2 and J is TRBJ1-2; 8 nucleotides line up with TRBD1. CDR3 length equals 16 residues. V was clipped by 7 bases and J by 8 bases; unmatched bases: 18. CDR1 and CDR2 (germline): SNHLY, FYNNEI.

This chain connects TRBV4-2 to TRBJ1-5, with TRBD1 matching over 10 bases. CDR1 and CDR2 (germline): LGHNA, YNFKEQ. V gave up 3 bases and J gave up 0 bases; unmatched junction bases: 2. CDR3 length: 16 residues. CDR3 in amino acids: CASSQGQGYSNQPQHF. CDR3 coding DNA: TGTGCCAGCAGCCAGGGACAGGGGTATAGCAATCAGCCCCAGCATTTT.

V usage is TRBV9 and J usage is TRBJ1-5, with D unclear. V was clipped by 1 base and J by 5 bases, with 16 bases between them. In germline, CDR1 is SGDLS, CDR2 YYNGEE. This CDR3 has 16 amino acids. The CDR3 coding sequence is TGTGCCAGCAGCGTATGGTTAGGCGGCAAACATCAGCCCCAGCATTTT. Protein product: CASSVWLGGKHQPQHF.

This sequence joins TRBV5-1 and TRBJ1-1; 7 positions agree with TRBD1. The germline gives CDR1 SGHRS, CDR2 YFSETQ. V lost 5 bases and J lost 4; bases outside the gene matches: 14. The CDR3 contains 16 residues. The CDR3 sequence: CASSLQGSAGVTEAFF. The CDR3 bases are TGCGCCAGCAGTCTACAGGGGTCGGCAGGTGTCACTGAAGCTTTCTTT.

This chain connects TRBV9 to TRBJ2-3, with 12 bases matching TRBD2. Germline CDR1 is SGDLS and CDR2 is YYNGEE. V lost 4 bases to trimming and J lost 2 bases; unmatched junction nucleotides: 5. The CDR3 sequence is 16 residues long. CDR3 amino acids: CASSFGLAGSTDTQYF. The CDR3, as DNA: TGTGCCAGCAGCTTTGGACTAGCGGGATCCACAGATACGCAGTATTTT. The variable domain in full, completed from reference TRBV9 and TRBJ2-3, reads DSGVTQTPKHLITATGQRVTLRCSPRSGDLSVYWYQQSLDQGLQFLIQYYNGEERAKGNILERFSAQQFPDLHSELNLSSLELGDSALYFCASSFGLAGSTDTQYFGPGTRLTVL.

The V and J genes are TRBV11-3 and TRBJ2-4, with D perhaps TRBD2 (5 bases). CDR3 length: 20 amino acids. V lost 0 bases, J lost 1 base, and 22 bases lay in between. Germline V lookup: CDR1 SGHNT, CDR2 YENEEA. This chain's CDR3 is CASSLDAGRTGGAAKNIQYF. DNA of the CDR3: TGTGCCAGCAGCTTAGACGCGGGCAGAACCGGTGGAGCGGCCAAAAACATTCAGTACTTC.

This clone was counted a single time. V gene TRBV10-3 combines with J gene TRBJ2-7; the D is unclear. Deletions cut 6 bases from V and 2 bases from J, with 11 bases between. This CDR3 contains 13 residues. Germline values: CDR1 ENHRY, CDR2 SYGVKD. In DNA form, the CDR3 reads TGTGCCATCAGAGAGAACTTACCCTACGAGCAGTACTTC. Translation: CAIRENLPYEQYF.

The chain carries TRBV9 and TRBJ2-1; the match to TRBD2 covers 13 bases. V lost 3 bases, J lost 7 bases, and 4 bases stayed unmatched. CDR1 SGDLS and CDR2 YYNGEE come from the germline V gene. The CDR3 sequence is 15 residues long. The CDR3 region is CASSAGLAGRNEQFF. In nucleotides, the CDR3 is TGTGCCAGCAGCGCGGGACTAGCGGGGCGAAATGAGCAGTTCTTC.

The V and J genes are TRBV2 and TRBJ2-5; 10 bases match TRBD2. The CDR3 is 14 amino acids. Germline V CDR1 and CDR2: SNHLY, FYNNEI. V gave up 4 bases and J gave up 9 bases; unmatched junction bases: 8. CDR3 coding DNA: TGTGCCAGCAGTGGGCTCGGACTAGCGGTTGCCCAGTACTTC. Protein: CASSGLGLAVAQYF.

The chain employs TRBV11-2 and TRBJ2-1; 12 bases are shared with TRBD1. Trimming cost V 4 bases and J 4 bases; bases outside gene matches: 11. CDR3 size: 18 residues. Germline V gene lookup returns CDR1 SGHAT and CDR2 FQNNGV. The CDR3 DNA follows: TGTGCCAGCAGCTCTTGGGGGGACAGGGGGCCGGTATACAATGAGCAGTTCTTC. Translating it yields CASSSWGDRGPVYNEQFF.

V usage is TRBV6-6 and J usage is TRBJ1-2; 12 bases match TRBD1. Germline loops: CDR1 MNHNY, CDR2 SVGAGI (reference sequence). Trimming cost V 2 bases and J 8 bases; bases outside gene matches: 9. CDR3 length: 16 residues. The CDR3 DNA sequence: TGTGCCAGCAGTTACCCCCCGGGACAGGGGGCGAAGGGCTACACCTTC. Its translation: CASSYPPGQGAKGYTF.

The V call is TRBV7-2, the J call TRBJ1-1; 7 positions agree with TRBD1. In germline, CDR1 is SGHTA, CDR2 FQGNSA. The V segment lost 5 bases and the J segment 1 base; nucleotides outside the gene matches: 7. This CDR3 contains 15 residues. The CDR3 loop reads CASSNDRDPNTEAFF. As DNA, the CDR3 is TGTGCCAGCAGCAATGACAGGGACCCGAACACTGAAGCTTTCTTT.

The genes are TRBV7-9 and TRBJ2-7; TRBD2 matches 11 bases. The germline V gene encodes CDR1 SEHNR and CDR2 FQNEAQ (reference sequence). The V and J ends lost 3 bases and 6 bases, in that order; junction bases with no gene match: 7. The CDR3 is 15 residues long. The CDR3 region has the DNA TGTGCCAGCAGCTTCTTCTTTAGCGGGAGGGTCGAGCAGTACTTC. Translation gives CASSFFFSGRVEQYF. Combining the CDR3 with reference TRBV7-9 and TRBJ2-7 gives the whole variable domain DTGVSQNPRHKITKRGQNVTFRCDPISEHNRLYWYRQTLGQGPEFLTYFQNEAQLEKSRLLSDRFSAERPKGSFSTLEIQRTEQGDSAMYLCASSFFFSGRVEQYFGPGTRLTVT.

This clone was recorded only once. The rearrangement uses TRBV7-2 and TRBJ1-2, with a weak D call TRBD1 (5 bases). This CDR3 has 14 residues. Germline V gives CDR1 SGHTA, CDR2 FQGNSA. V was pared by 3 bases and J by 5 bases, with 13 bases between. CDR3 sequence: CASSLAGSLYGYTF. Written as DNA, the CDR3 is TGTGCCAGCAGCTTGGCAGGGTCCTTATATGGCTACACCTTC.

This chain joins TRBV30 and TRBJ1-2, with TRBD1 matching over 10 bases. The V gene end was trimmed by 2 bases and the J gene end by 7 bases; junction bases not matched to a gene: 13. This CDR3 has 16 residues. Germline assignment: CDR1 GTSNPN and CDR2 SVGIG (reference sequence). CDR3 loop: CAWSTGTGALLRGYTF. In DNA, the CDR3 is TGTGCCTGGAGTACCGGGACAGGGGCCCTATTACGTGGCTACACCTTC.

In the case of this clone: The sample has other DNA sequences that encode this CDR3 too. The CDR3 DNA is TGTGCCAGCAGCTTACTAGCGGGAGGCACAGATACGCAGTATTTT. It yields the protein CASSLLAGGTDTQYF. The gene calls are TRBV7-2 and TRBJ2-3; 10 bases match TRBD2. Germline-derived CDR1 and CDR2 are SGHTA and FQGNSA. V dropped 2 bases and J dropped 1; count of bases not matched to a gene: 0. The CDR3 runs 15 residues.

This chain joins TRBV4-3 and TRBJ1-1; perhaps TRBD1 as D (5 bases). Germline V gene data show CDR1 as LGHNA and CDR2 as YSLEER. The V end lost 2 bases, the J end lost 3 bases, and 16 bases lay between the germline ends. CDR3 length: 16 residues. DNA of the CDR3: TGCGCCAGCAGCCAAACAGGCAGGGATGGATACACTGAAGCTTTCTTT. It codes for CASSQTGRDGYTEAFF.

The chain has TRBV20-1 and TRBJ2-3; D is uncertain. This CDR3 is 11 amino acids long. Trimming stripped 2 bases from V and 5 bases from J, with 5 bases between. Germline lookup yields CDR1 DFQATT and CDR2 SNEGSKA (reference sequence). The CDR3 loop is CSARLGDTQYF. The CDR3 DNA follows: TGCAGTGCTAGACTCGGAGATACGCAGTATTTT.

This chain uses TRBV18 with TRBJ2-7; 7 positions match TRBD1. CDR1 and CDR2 (germline): KGHSH, LQKENI. V shed 4 bases and J 13 bases; nucleotides not matched to a gene: 13. The CDR3 has 13 residues. The CDR3 region is CASSRGTASHLYF. Here the CDR3 DNA reads TGTGCCAGCTCACGAGGGACAGCAAGTCATCTTTACTTC.

J is TRBJ2-3 and V is TRBV7-3; TRBD1 aligns across 7 bases. In germline, CDR1 is SGHTA, CDR2 FQGTGA. Trimming removed 5 bases from V and 3 bases from J; junction bases left unmatched: 2. CDR3 length: 13 amino acids. CDR3 protein: CASSTRGTDTQYF. The CDR3 bases are TGTGCCAGCAGCACCAGGGGGACAGATACGCAGTATTTT.

The V call is TRBV9, the J call TRBJ1-1; the D is unclear. The V and J ends lost 2 bases and 2 bases respectively, with 7 bases between them. Looked up from germline, CDR1 is SGDLS and CDR2 is YYNGEE. CDR3 length: 13 residues. CDR3 amino acids: CASSVSPNTEAFF. In DNA, the CDR3 is TGTGCCAGCAGCGTCAGTCCAAACACTGAAGCTTTCTTT.

The gene calls are TRBV6-6 and TRBJ2-5; no reliable D call. This CDR3 contains 11 residues. Germline V gene lookup returns CDR1 MNHNY and CDR2 SVGAGI (reference sequence). Trimming cost V 6 bases and J 5 bases, with 7 bases left between them. This CDR3 reads CASSHSETQYF. The CDR3 DNA reads as TGTGCCAGCAGCCACTCCGAGACCCAGTACTTC.

The chain recombines TRBV30 with TRBJ2-7; 10 bases line up with TRBD1. Unmatched junction bases numbered 2, after V lost 2 bases and J lost 4 bases. Per germline, CDR1 GTSNPN and CDR2 SVGIG (reference sequence). The CDR3 is made up of 13 amino acids. The CDR3 loop is CAWSLDRGYEQYF. The CDR3 coding sequence is TGTGCCTGGAGTTTGGACAGGGGGTACGAGCAGTACTTC.

This chain joins TRBV11-1 and TRBJ1-2, with unresolved D. Germline V gene data show CDR1 as SGHAT and CDR2 as FQDESV (reference sequence). Trimming stripped 5 bases from V and 2 bases from J, with 9 bases between. The CDR3 totals 13 residues. The CDR3 nucleotides are TGTGCCAGCAGCCCTACTTGGAACTATGGCTACACCTTC. It yields the protein CASSPTWNYGYTF.

J is TRBJ2-1 and V is TRBV7-3; the match to TRBD1 covers 8 bases. Per germline, CDR1 SGHTA and CDR2 FQGTGA. The CDR3 length is 15 residues. After removal of 5 bases from V and 2 bases from J, the junction contained 5 bases not matched to a gene. CDR3 sequence (DNA): TGTGCCAGCAGCCCCCGGACAGGGACCTACAATGAGCAGTTCTTC. It encodes CASSPRTGTYNEQFF.

This clone was observed a single time. This rearrangement joins TRBV5-4 to TRBJ1-2, with D possibly matching TRBD1 (5 bases). The CDR3 consists of 15 residues. Germline V gives CDR1 SGHNT, CDR2 YYREEE (reference sequence). V gave up 1 base and J gave up 7 bases, with 17 bases separating them. CDR3 residues: CASSLRAGNIPGYTF. CDR3 nucleotides: TGTGCCAGCAGCTTGAGGGCAGGGAACATCCCTGGCTACACCTTC.

The chain is built from TRBV18 and TRBJ1-1; D is unresolved. With 2 bases removed from V and 0 bases from J, the gap between germline ends came to 10 bases. This CDR3 is 15 amino acids long. CDR1 is KGHSH, CDR2 LQKENI, per germline. CDR3 in amino acids: CASSPIANMNTEAFF. DNA for the CDR3: TGTGCCAGCTCACCAATAGCGAACATGAACACTGAAGCTTTCTTT. Looking up the rest from reference TRBV18 and TRBJ1-1 gives the full variable domain: NAGVMQNPRHLVRRRGQEARLRCSPMKGHSHVYWYRQLPEEGLKFMVYLQKENIIDESGMPKERFSAEFPKEGPSILRIQQVVRGDSAAYFCASSPIANMNTEAFFGQGTRLTVV.

V is TRBV19 and J is TRBJ2-1; 14 positions match TRBD2. The CDR3 has 18 residues. CDR1 is LNHDA, CDR2 SQIVND, per germline (reference sequence). With 6 bases clipped from V and 4 bases from J, the junction kept 11 bases outside the gene matches. CDR3 DNA: TGTGCCAGTAGGCCTGGGACTAGCGGGAGATACCCTTACAATGAGCAGTTCTTC. Its protein is CASRPGTSGRYPYNEQFF.